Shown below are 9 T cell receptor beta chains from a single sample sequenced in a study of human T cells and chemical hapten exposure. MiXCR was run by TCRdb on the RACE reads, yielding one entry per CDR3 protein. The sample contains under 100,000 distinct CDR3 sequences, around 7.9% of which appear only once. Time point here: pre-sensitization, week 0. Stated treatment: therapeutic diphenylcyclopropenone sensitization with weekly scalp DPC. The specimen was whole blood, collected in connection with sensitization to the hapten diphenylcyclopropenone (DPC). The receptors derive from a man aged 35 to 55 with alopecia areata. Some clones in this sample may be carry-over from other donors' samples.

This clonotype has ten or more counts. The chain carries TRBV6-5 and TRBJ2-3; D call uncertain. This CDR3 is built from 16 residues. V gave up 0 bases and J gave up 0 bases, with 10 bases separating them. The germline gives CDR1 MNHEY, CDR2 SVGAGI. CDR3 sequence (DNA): TGTGCCAGCAGTTACTCGGGCTACCCTAGCACAGATACGCAGTATTTT. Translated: CASSYSGYPSTDTQYF.

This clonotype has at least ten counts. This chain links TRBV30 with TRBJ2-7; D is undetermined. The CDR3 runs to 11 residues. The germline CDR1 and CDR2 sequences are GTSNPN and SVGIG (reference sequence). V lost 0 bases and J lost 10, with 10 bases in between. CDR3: CAWSVGFVQYF. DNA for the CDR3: TGTGCCTGGAGTGTAGGTTTTGTTCAGTACTTC.

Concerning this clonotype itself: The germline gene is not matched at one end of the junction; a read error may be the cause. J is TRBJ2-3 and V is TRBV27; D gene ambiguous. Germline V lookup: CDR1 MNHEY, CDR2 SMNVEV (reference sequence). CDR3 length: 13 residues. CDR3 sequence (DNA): TGTGCCAGCAGTTTGTCAGGCACAGATACGCCGTATTTT. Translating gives CASSLSGTDTPYF.

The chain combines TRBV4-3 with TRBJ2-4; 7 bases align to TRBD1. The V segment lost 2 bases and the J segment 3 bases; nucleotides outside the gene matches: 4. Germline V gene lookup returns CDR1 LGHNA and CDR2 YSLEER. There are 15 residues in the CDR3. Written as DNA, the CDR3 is TGCGCCAGCAGCCAAAACAGGGGAAACAAAAACATTCAGTACTTC. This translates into CASSQNRGNKNIQYF.

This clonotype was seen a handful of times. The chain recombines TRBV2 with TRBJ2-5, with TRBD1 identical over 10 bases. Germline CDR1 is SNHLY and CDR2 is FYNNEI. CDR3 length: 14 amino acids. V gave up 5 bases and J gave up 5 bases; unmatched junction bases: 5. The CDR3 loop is CASSRQGAFETQYF. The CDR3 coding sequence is TGTGCCAGCAGTAGACAGGGGGCATTCGAGACCCAGTACTTC.

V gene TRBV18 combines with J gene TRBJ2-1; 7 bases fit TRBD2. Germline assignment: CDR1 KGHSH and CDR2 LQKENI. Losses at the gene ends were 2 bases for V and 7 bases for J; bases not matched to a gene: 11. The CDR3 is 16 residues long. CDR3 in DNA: TGTGCCAGCTCACCAGGGAGGGCCGAGGGCCAGAATGAGCAGTTCTTC. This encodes CASSPGRAEGQNEQFF.

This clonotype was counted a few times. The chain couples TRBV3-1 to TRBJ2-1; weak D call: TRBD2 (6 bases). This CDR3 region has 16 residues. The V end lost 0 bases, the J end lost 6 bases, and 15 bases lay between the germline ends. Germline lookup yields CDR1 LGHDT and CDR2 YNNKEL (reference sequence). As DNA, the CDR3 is TGTGCCAGCAGCCAAGATAGCCAGGGACTTGGCAATGAGCAGTTCTTC. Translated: CASSQDSQGLGNEQFF.

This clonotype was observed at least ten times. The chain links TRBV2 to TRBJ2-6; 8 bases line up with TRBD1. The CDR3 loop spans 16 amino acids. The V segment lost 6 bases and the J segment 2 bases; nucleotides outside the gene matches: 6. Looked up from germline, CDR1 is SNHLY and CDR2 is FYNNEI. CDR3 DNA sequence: TGTGCCAGCAGCGGTCAGGGGGCGGCTGGGGCCAACGTCCTGACTTTC. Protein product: CASSGQGAAGANVLTF.

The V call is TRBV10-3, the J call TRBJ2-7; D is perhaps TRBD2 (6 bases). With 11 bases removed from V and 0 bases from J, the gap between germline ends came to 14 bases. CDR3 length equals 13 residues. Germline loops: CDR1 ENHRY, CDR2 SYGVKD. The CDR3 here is CAPLRRDSYEQYV. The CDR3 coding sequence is TGTGCCCCGCTGAGGAGGGACTCCTACGAGCAGTACGTC.